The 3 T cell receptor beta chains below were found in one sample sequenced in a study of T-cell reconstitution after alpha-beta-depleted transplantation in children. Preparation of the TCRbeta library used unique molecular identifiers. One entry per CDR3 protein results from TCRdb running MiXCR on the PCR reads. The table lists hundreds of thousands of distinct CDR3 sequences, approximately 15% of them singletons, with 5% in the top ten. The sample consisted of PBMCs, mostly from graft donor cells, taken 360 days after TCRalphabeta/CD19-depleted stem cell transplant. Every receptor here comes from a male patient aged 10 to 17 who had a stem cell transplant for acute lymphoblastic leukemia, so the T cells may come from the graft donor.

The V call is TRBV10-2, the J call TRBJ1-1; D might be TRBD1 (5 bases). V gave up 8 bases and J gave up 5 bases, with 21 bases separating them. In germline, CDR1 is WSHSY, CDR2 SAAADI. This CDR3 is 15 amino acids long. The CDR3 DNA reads TGCGCCAGCTCACCCGGGCAGGGAAGAGGAACTGAAGCTTTCTTT. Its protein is CASSPGQGRGTEAFF.

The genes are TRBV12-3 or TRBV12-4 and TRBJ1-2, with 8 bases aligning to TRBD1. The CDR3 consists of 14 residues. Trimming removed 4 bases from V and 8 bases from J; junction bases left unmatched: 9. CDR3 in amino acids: CASSSTGVWGGYTF. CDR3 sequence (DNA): TGTGCCAGCAGTTCGACAGGGGTATGGGGCGGCTACACCTTC.

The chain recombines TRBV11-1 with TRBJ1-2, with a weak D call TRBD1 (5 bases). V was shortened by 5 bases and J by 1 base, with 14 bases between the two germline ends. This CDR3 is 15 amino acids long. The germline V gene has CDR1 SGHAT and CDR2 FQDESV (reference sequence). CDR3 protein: CASSPDRDYNYGYTF. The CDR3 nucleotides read TGTGCCAGCAGCCCAGACAGAGATTATAACTATGGCTACACCTTC. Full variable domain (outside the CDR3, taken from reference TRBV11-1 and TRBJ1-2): EAEVAQSPRYKITEKSQAVAFWCDPISGHATLYWYRQILGQGPELLVQFQDESVVDDSQLPKDRFSAERLKGVDSTLKIQPAELGDSAMYLCASSPDRDYNYGYTFGSGTRLTVV.